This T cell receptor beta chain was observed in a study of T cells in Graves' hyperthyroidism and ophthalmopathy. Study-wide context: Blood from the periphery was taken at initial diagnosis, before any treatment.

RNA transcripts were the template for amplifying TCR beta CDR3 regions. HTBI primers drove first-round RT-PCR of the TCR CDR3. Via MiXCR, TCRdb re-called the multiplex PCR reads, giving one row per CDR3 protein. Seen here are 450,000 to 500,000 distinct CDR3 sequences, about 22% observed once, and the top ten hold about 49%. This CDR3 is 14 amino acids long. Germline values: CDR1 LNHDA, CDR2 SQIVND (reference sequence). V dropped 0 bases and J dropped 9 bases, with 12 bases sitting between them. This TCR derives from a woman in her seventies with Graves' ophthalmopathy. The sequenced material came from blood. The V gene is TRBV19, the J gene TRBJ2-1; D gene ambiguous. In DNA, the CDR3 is TGTGCCAGTAGTATAGACCGCCAGCTTGGTGAGCAGTTCTTC. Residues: CASSIDRQLGEQFF.